This T cell receptor beta chain was sequenced during a study of control samples from healthy donors and cancer patients. Data came from immunoSEQ multiplex PCR; TCRdb stores just in-frame clones and leaves some out. The table has under 150,000 clones, roughly 91% seen once; the top ten hold about 1.5%. The sequenced sample was PBMCs. The receptor comes from a man aged 50 to 60 with head and neck cancer.

CDR3 residues: CASSRRGYGDEQYF. The CDR3 nucleotides read TGTGCCAGCAGCCGTAGGGGGTACGGGGACGAGCAGTACTTC. The V gene is TRBV5-6, the J gene TRBJ2-7, with TRBD1 as a possible D gene (6 bases). This CDR3 contains 14 residues. The V gene's germline CDR1 is SGHDT and CDR2 YYEEEE. The V end lost 4 bases, the J end lost 5 bases, and 16 bases lay between the germline ends.